The TCR beta chain described here comes from a study of cytomegalovirus exposure and HLA in healthy donors. Notes on the study in general: Data from an earlier analysis indicated that most TCR beta V segments were productive either about 87% or about 30% of the time. Most CMV-associated TCR beta chains appeared HLA-restricted in a later analysis. Equally common other TCR beta chains were less clonally expanded than HLA-associated ones, a later analysis found.

This clone was detected only once. The antigen is not known. Germline V gene data show CDR1 as SGHRS and CDR2 as YFSETQ. V lost 2 bases to trimming and J lost 4 bases, with 16 bases between them. The CDR3 runs to 15 residues. PCR employed 60 Vbeta and 13 Jbeta primers. The table came from immunoSEQ multiplex PCR; TCRdb's copy has only in-frame clones and leaves some out. The table shows roughly 250,000 clones, with 80% occurring only once. This TCR came from a girl aged 2 to 9 in good health and CMV-seronegative. Sample: PBMCs. V is TRBV5-1 and J is TRBJ2-7; no clear D. CDR3 sequence: CASSFTRSPNYEQYF. The CDR3 region has the DNA TGCGCCAGCAGCTTCACCCGGTCGCCCAATTACGAGCAGTACTTC.